This TCR beta chain comes out of a study of cytomegalovirus exposure and HLA in healthy donors. Study-level findings and limits: Listed as cytomegalovirus-associated were 150 to 200 TCR beta chains. Most TCR sequences were seen very rarely across donors, but some public TCRs occurred in many.

60 Vbeta and 13 Jbeta primers were used in PCR. Under the authors' procedure: Later analysis identified tens of millions of unique TCR beta chains, 10 million to 12 million shared. The repertoire was sequenced with immunoSEQ multiplex PCR; TCRdb's copy has only in-frame clones and lacks some. V, J and clone size reflect that table, while D and trimming were determined from the DNA. The sample lists around 100,000 clones, approximately 58% seen once, with roughly 2% in the top ten. Germline CDR1 and CDR2: SGHVS and FQNEAQ. This CDR3 contains 13 residues. Trimming took off 5 bases at V and 0 bases at J, with 7 bases between the two ends. This clone was detected only a few times. Its antigen is unknown.

The source is a woman aged 25-40 years in good health and CMV-seronegative. Sequenced sample: PBMCs. The gene calls are TRBV7-8 and TRBJ1-1; D ambiguous. CDR3 bases: TGTGCCAGCAGCCTAACTATGAACACTGAAGCTTTCTTT. It codes for CASSLTMNTEAFF.